These T cell receptor beta chains were read from a single sample in a study of blood T cell repertoires in COVID-19. This table comes from immunoSEQ multiplex PCR, and its TCRdb copy is limited to in-frame clones, with some not included. The sample has 150,000 to 200,000 clones, 70% to 90% seen once. Input material: peripheral blood. The receptors here all came from a human donor in a cohort sampled during active COVID-19. Each CDR3 is given with its conserved first and last residue. Fields, in order: clone size, D gene, J gene, V gene, CDR3 DNA, CDR3 protein. The D gene is left open where the match is weak. Clone size is stated in some rows and not others, as once, few, many or a class when expanded.

size: once; D: TRBD1; J: TRBJ2-7; V: TRBV27; DNA: TGTGCCAGCAGTTTGTCAGGGGGCTACGAGCAGTACTTC; CDR3: CASSLSGGYEQYF
size: NA; D: NA; J: TRBJ2-4; V: TRBV6-1; DNA: TGTGCCAGCAGTCCCCGACTCCCGTCTCCCAACATTCAGTACTTC; CDR3: CASSPRLPSPNIQYF
size: NA; D: TRBD1; J: TRBJ1-2; V: TRBV7-2; DNA: TGTGCCAGCAGCTCCCGGGACAGGGGGCAATATGGCTACACCTTC; CDR3: CASSSRDRGQYGYTF
size: NA; D: TRBD1; J: TRBJ1-2; V: TRBV9; DNA: TGTGCCAGCAGCGTAGACAGGGGCTATGGCTACACCTTC; CDR3: CASSVDRGYGYTF
size: NA; D: TRBD2; J: TRBJ2-7; V: TRBV18; DNA: TGTGCCAGCTCAACAGGGACTAGCGGGTCCTACGAGCAGTACTTC; CDR3: CASSTGTSGSYEQYF
size: once; D: NA; J: TRBJ1-2; V: TRBV7-9; DNA: TGTGCCAGCAGCTTATTGGACTACTGGAATGGCTACACCTTC; CDR3: CASSLLDYWNGYTF
size: NA; D: TRBD1; J: TRBJ2-7; V: TRBV10-2; DNA: TGCGCCAGCAGGTTGGACAGGGTCCCTTCCTACGAGCAGTACTTC; CDR3: CASRLDRVPSYEQYF
size: NA; D: NA; J: TRBJ2-7; V: TRBV7-2; DNA: TGTGCCAGCAGCCTAAGCTCCTACGAGCAGTACTTC; CDR3: CASSLSSYEQYF
size: NA; D: TRBD2; J: TRBJ2-7; V: TRBV7-2; DNA: TGTGCCAGCAGCTTTAAGGCGGGAGGACCGTACGAGCAGTACTTC; CDR3: CASSFKAGGPYEQYF
size: NA; D: NA; J: TRBJ2-7; V: TRBV5-4; DNA: TGTGCCAGCAGCTTGAGTGCGGGATCCTACGAGCAGTACTTC; CDR3: CASSLSAGSYEQYF
size: NA; D: TRBD1; J: TRBJ1-5; V: TRBV19; DNA: TGTGCGACGGGGCAGGGGGCGAGGCTAGGCCAGCCCCAGCATTTT; CDR3: CATGQGARLGQPQHF
size: NA; D: NA; J: TRBJ2-1; V: TRBV20-1; DNA: TGCAGTGCTAGAGATAAGGGGTGGGAGTTCTTC; CDR3: CSARDKGWEFF
size: NA; D: NA; J: TRBJ2-7; V: TRBV3-1/TRBV3-2; DNA: TGTGCCAGCAGCCAAGGTCTAGCTCGAACGGGGTACGAGCAGTACTTC; CDR3: CASSQGLARTGYEQYF
size: NA; D: NA; J: TRBJ1-1; V: TRBV6-2/TRBV6-3; DNA: TGTGCCAGCAGTTACTCGGTCCAGGACATGAACACTGAAGCTTTCTTT; CDR3: CASSYSVQDMNTEAFF
size: NA; D: NA; J: TRBJ2-1; V: TRBV3-1/TRBV3-2; DNA: TGTGCCAGCAGCCAAGAAGCGTTGAGGGAGCAGTTCTTC; CDR3: CASSQEALREQFF
size: NA; D: TRBD2; J: TRBJ2-3; V: TRBV3-1/TRBV3-2; DNA: TGTGCCAGCAGCCAACTCGAGCGACTAGCGGTACCAGATACGCAGTATTTT; CDR3: CASSQLERLAVPDTQYF
size: NA; D: NA; J: TRBJ2-5; V: TRBV6-2/TRBV6-3; DNA: TGTGCCAGCAGTCTCGATGGGGCCCAAGAGACCCAGTACTTC; CDR3: CASSLDGAQETQYF
size: NA; D: TRBD1; J: TRBJ1-1; V: TRBV18; DNA: TGTGCCAGCTCCCTCGACAGGGATACTGAAGCTTTCTTT; CDR3: CASSLDRDTEAFF
size: NA; D: NA; J: TRBJ2-7; V: TRBV19; DNA: TGTGCCAGTAGTGCCGGAGGAGGTCTGGCAACCTACGAGCAGTACTTC; CDR3: CASSAGGGLATYEQYF
size: once; D: TRBD2; J: TRBJ2-3; V: TRBV2; DNA: TGTGCCAGCAGAGTAGCGGGGTCAGATACGCAGTATTTT; CDR3: CASRVAGSDTQYF
size: NA; D: NA; J: TRBJ1-2; V: TRBV6-6; DNA: TGTGCCAGCAGTGCGGGGCTCATTTATGGCTACACCTTC; CDR3: CASSAGLIYGYTF
size: NA; D: NA; J: TRBJ1-5; V: TRBV4-3; DNA: TGCGCCAGCAGCCAAGGGGGGAGTGGCAGGGGTTGGAGTCAGCCCCAGCATTTT; CDR3: CASSQGGSGRGWSQPQHF
size: NA; D: NA; J: TRBJ2-7; V: TRBV5-4; DNA: TGTGCCAGCAGCTTTGGAGACTTGTACGAGCAGTACTTC; CDR3: CASSFGDLYEQYF
size: once; D: TRBD1; J: TRBJ1-3; V: TRBV6-5; DNA: TGTGCCAGCAGTTACTCGACAGGGACCTCTGGAAACACCATATATTTT; CDR3: CASSYSTGTSGNTIYF
size: NA; D: TRBD2; J: TRBJ2-2; V: TRBV18; DNA: TGTGCCAGCTCACCACTAGCGGGAGGGTTCGGGGAGCTGTTTTTT; CDR3: CASSPLAGGFGELFF
size: once; D: NA; J: TRBJ1-4; V: TRBV5-5; DNA: TGTGCCAGCAGCTTGGGGCGACGGGAGCCATCTAATGAAAAACTGTTTTTT; CDR3: CASSLGRREPSNEKLFF
size: NA; D: TRBD2; J: TRBJ2-7; V: TRBV7-9; DNA: TGTGCCAGCAGCTCGGGACTAGCGGGGGGCCTATACGAGCAGTACTTC; CDR3: CASSSGLAGGLYEQYF
size: NA; D: TRBD1; J: TRBJ2-7; V: TRBV5-1; DNA: TGCGCCAGCAGCCTGGGACAGGGGTCCTACGAGCAGTACTTC; CDR3: CASSLGQGSYEQYF
size: once; D: TRBD2; J: TRBJ2-3; V: TRBV7-9; DNA: TGTGCCAGCAGCCGAACTAGCGGGGGCACAGATACGCAGTATTTT; CDR3: CASSRTSGGTDTQYF
size: NA; D: NA; J: TRBJ1-4; V: TRBV9; DNA: TGTGCCAGCAGCCCGGAGGCGGGGTCGGGGGAAAAACTGTTTTTT; CDR3: CASSPEAGSGEKLFF
size: NA; D: TRBD2; J: TRBJ2-7; V: TRBV6-2/TRBV6-3; DNA: TGTGCCAGCAGTCCCTGGACTAGCGGGAGCTACGAGCAGTACTTC; CDR3: CASSPWTSGSYEQYF
size: NA; D: NA; J: TRBJ2-1; V: TRBV7-2; DNA: TGTGCCAGCAGCTTTCCCGACAATGAGCAGTTCTTC; CDR3: CASSFPDNEQFF